These 12 T cell receptor beta chains came from one sample sequenced in a study of radiotherapy plus CTLA-4 blockade in lung cancer. Repertoires were generated with immunoSEQ multiplex PCR, while TCRdb's copy carries only in-frame clones and drops some. The sample carries tens of thousands of clones, around 77% recorded once. The sequencing here drew on peripheral blood, taken from a patient treated with radiotherapy plus ipilimumab. All receptors come from a human donor with non-small cell lung cancer whose response to radiotherapy plus ipilimumab could not be evaluated.

This chain joins TRBV4-3 and TRBJ1-1; possible D gene TRBD1, 6 bases. V was cut by 0 bases and J by 6 bases, with 14 bases left in between. The CDR3 totals 15 residues. The germline gives CDR1 LGHNA, CDR2 YSLEER. The CDR3 is CASSQDAGALSEAFF. The CDR3 coding sequence is TGCGCCAGCAGCCAAGATGCAGGGGCGCTGTCTGAAGCTTTCTTT.

The V gene is TRBV7-3, the J gene TRBJ2-1; 8 bases are shared with TRBD2. Germline trimming cut 3 bases from V and 5 bases from J; bases unmatched to any gene: 6. The germline V gene encodes CDR1 SGHTA and CDR2 FQGTGA. The CDR3 totals 15 residues. Here the CDR3 reads CASSFSGSSNNEQFF. CDR3 DNA: TGTGCCAGCAGCTTCAGCGGGAGCTCGAACAATGAGCAGTTCTTC.

The gene calls are TRBV7-9 and TRBJ2-6; D ambiguous. In germline, CDR1 is SEHNR, CDR2 FQNEAQ (reference sequence). Trimming pared 3 bases from V and 6 bases from J, leaving 12 bases between. CDR3 length: 15 amino acids. This CDR3 reads CASSFGEAEANVLTF. The CDR3 coding sequence is TGTGCCAGCAGCTTCGGAGAGGCTGAGGCCAACGTCCTGACTTTC.

This clone was seen once. This chain uses TRBV5-1 with TRBJ1-2; the D is unclear. The CDR3 is 15 amino acids. Deletions cut 0 bases from V and 5 bases from J, with 14 bases between. The germline gives CDR1 SGHRS, CDR2 YFSETQ. CDR3 in DNA: TGCGCCAGCAGCTTGGAAGCAGGTTCAGAATATGGCTACACCTTC. This sequence encodes CASSLEAGSEYGYTF.

This rearrangement joins TRBV9 to TRBJ2-5; 9 bases fit TRBD1. The last part of the DNA fits TRBJ2-7 better; the J call may be wrong. The CDR3 covers 16 residues. The germline gives CDR1 SGDLS, CDR2 YYNGEE. The CDR3 nucleotides are TGTGCCAGCAGCGTATTCCCGGGACAGGGTATCTCCGAGCAGTACTTC. This codes for CASSVFPGQGISEQYF.

The chain combines TRBV19 with TRBJ2-1; no reliable D call. Trimming removed 6 bases from V and 8 bases from J, with 14 bases in between. The germline gives CDR1 LNHDA, CDR2 SQIVND (reference sequence). This CDR3 region has 13 residues. The CDR3 sequence: CASRLNYLDEQFF. The CDR3 coding sequence is TGTGCCAGTAGACTCAATTACCTCGATGAGCAGTTCTTC.

The chain is built from TRBV28 and TRBJ1-5; D is possibly TRBD1 (5 bases). V lost 5 bases to trimming and J lost 0 bases, with 11 bases between them. The CDR3 totals 15 residues. CDR1 is MDHEN and CDR2 is SYDVKM in the germline V gene. The CDR3 loop reads CASSIGGDSNQPQHF. CDR3 DNA: TGTGCCAGCAGTATAGGAGGGGATAGCAATCAGCCCCAGCATTTT.

V is TRBV19 and J is TRBJ2-5, with TRBD2 matching over 11 bases. CDR1 is LNHDA, CDR2 SQIVND, per germline (reference sequence). With V trimmed by 3 bases and J by 4 bases, 4 bases remained unmatched. The CDR3 runs to 15 residues. For the CDR3, the DNA is TGTGCCAGTAGTATTAGTGGACTAGCGGGAGAGACCCAGTACTTC. Its translation: CASSISGLAGETQYF.

In this sample, this clone turned up once. The rearrangement joins TRBV5-1 to TRBJ1-6; perhaps TRBD1 as D (6 bases). In germline, CDR1 is SGHRS, CDR2 YFSETQ. V lost 5 bases and J 9 bases, leaving 18 bases between the germline ends. This CDR3 has 15 amino acids. CDR3 residues: CASRVGGTGISPLHF. CDR3 DNA: TGCGCCAGCAGGGTTGGGGGCACTGGGATTTCACCCCTCCACTTT.

The chain links TRBV27 to TRBJ2-1; 14 bases map to TRBD2. With 5 bases clipped from V and 4 bases from J, the junction kept 10 bases outside the gene matches. CDR1 and CDR2 (germline): MNHEY, SMNVEV (reference sequence). The CDR3 sequence is 18 residues long. CDR3 sequence: CASSLRTSGGLFYNEQFF. The CDR3 coding sequence is TGTGCCAGCAGTCTCCGGACTAGCGGGGGGTTATTTTACAATGAGCAGTTCTTC.

This chain connects TRBV4-2 to TRBJ2-7; 11 nucleotides agree with TRBD2. The CDR3 runs 15 residues. V dropped 0 bases and J dropped 6; count of bases not matched to a gene: 4. Germline lookup yields CDR1 LGHNA and CDR2 YNFKEQ. The CDR3 region has the DNA TGTGCCAGCAGCCAAGAGGTAGCGGGGGGGCGCGAGCAGTACTTC. Its protein product is CASSQEVAGGREQYF.

The chain combines TRBV7-3 with TRBJ2-5, with 8 bases identical to TRBD2. J gave up 11 bases and V 5 bases, and 16 bases lay outside the gene matches. The CDR3 length is 15 residues. From germline, CDR1 is SGHTA and CDR2 FQGTGA. The CDR3 DNA reads TGTGCCAGCAGCGTCCACGACGGGGGGGCGGAGGAGCAGTACTTC. The encoded protein is CASSVHDGGAEEQYF.